Listed below are T cell receptor beta chains from one sample, sequenced in a study of blood T cell repertoires in COVID-19. Clones were sequenced by immunoSEQ multiplex PCR, and TCRdb holds only the in-frame ones, with some missing. The sample shows 200,000 to 250,000 clones, approximately 86% of them seen only once. Sequenced material: PBMCs or T cells enriched from blood (not recorded which). Source of these receptors: a woman aged 45 to 65 with acute COVID-19. Both conserved end residues are part of each CDR3. Fields, in order: J gene, clone size, V gene, D gene, CDR3 DNA, CDR3 protein. The D gene is left open where the match is weak. The size entry is marked missing in some rows and otherwise reads once, few, many or a size class.

>TRBJ2-2|NA|TRBV7-6|TRBD2
TGTGCCAGCAGCCTGGGTCGGCGGGAGTGGGAAGCCAGAGGGGAGCTGTTTTTT
CASSLGRREWEARGELFF
>TRBJ2-1|once|TRBV5-1|TRBD2
TGCGCCAGCAGCTTAAGCGGGAGGCTCTCCTACAATGAGCAGTTCTTC
CASSLSGRLSYNEQFF
>TRBJ1-1|NA|TRBV24-1|NA
TGTGCCACGTACCGTCGGGCGGGCACTGAAGCTTTCTTT
CATYRRAGTEAFF
>TRBJ2-3|NA|TRBV10-3|TRBD2
TGTGCCATCAGTGATATAGCGGGAGGCCCAGATACGCAGTATTTT
CAISDIAGGPDTQYF
>TRBJ1-3|NA|TRBV6-1|NA
TGTGCCAGCAGTGGTCGCCGGGTCAGAGGCTCTGGAAACACCATATATTTT
CASSGRRVRGSGNTIYF
>TRBJ1-2|NA|TRBV18|TRBD1
TGTGCCAGCTCGGCGGACAGGCGGTATGGCTACACCTTC
CASSADRRYGYTF
>TRBJ2-2|NA|TRBV5-1|NA
TGCGCCAGCAGCTTACTAGTTTCGGGCACCGGGGAGCTGTTTTTT
CASSLLVSGTGELFF
>TRBJ1-5|NA|TRBV7-8|NA
TGTGCCAGCAGCTTACGAAACACCGCGGGTAGCAATCAGCCCCAGCATTTT
CASSLRNTAGSNQPQHF
>TRBJ1-2|NA|TRBV25-1|NA
TGTGCCAGCACCGGTGAGCCCCCTTACTTGGGCTACACCTTC
CASTGEPPYLGYTF
>TRBJ1-5|NA|TRBV3-1/TRBV3-2|TRBD1
TGTGCCAGCAGCCAGGGACAGGGAAACAATCAGCCCCAGCATTTT
CASSQGQGNNQPQHF
>TRBJ2-7|NA|TRBV6-5|TRBD2
TGTGCCAGCAGACATAGCGGGAGGCCTTCCTACGAGCAGTACTTC
CASRHSGRPSYEQYF
>TRBJ1-6|NA|TRBV6-5|NA
TGTGCCAGCGGGGGGAGGAGCTCCTATAATTCACCCCTCCACTTT
CASGGRSSYNSPLHF
>TRBJ2-3|NA|TRBV10-1|NA
TGCGCCAGTTTGGACTGGGACAAATGGGGTATTGTAGCGGGCCAGAGCACAGATACGCAGTATTTT
CASLDWDKWGIVAGQSTDTQYF
>TRBJ2-1|few|TRBV5-1|NA
TGCGCCAGCAGCTTGGTAGCCGGGAGCTCCTACAATGAGCAGTTCTTC
CASSLVAGSSYNEQFF
>TRBJ2-7|NA|TRBV9|TRBD2
TGTGCCAGCGCAGGACCGGGAGGTTACGAGCAGTACTTC
CASAGPGGYEQYF
>TRBJ2-7|NA|TRBV27|NA
TGTGCCAGCAGTTTCCTCGGGTCTTCCTACGAGCAGTACTTC
CASSFLGSSYEQYF
>TRBJ2-7|NA|TRBV9|TRBD2
TGTGCCAGCAGCCACACTAGCGGGAGTTACGAGCAGTACTTC
CASSHTSGSYEQYF
>TRBJ1-2|NA|TRBV19|NA
TGTGCCAGTAGTATTCTGACAGCCTATGGCTACACCTTC
CASSILTAYGYTF
>TRBJ1-4|NA|TRBV28|TRBD1
TGTGCCAGCAGTCGGGACAGGGGGATAGAAAAACTGTTTTTT
CASSRDRGIEKLFF
>TRBJ1-1|few|TRBV6-2/TRBV6-3|NA
TGTGCCAGCAGTCAGGGTCTCCCTGAAGCTTTCTTT
CASSQGLPEAFF
>TRBJ1-6|NA|TRBV7-2|TRBD1
TGTGCCAGCAGCTTAAAGCCTACAGGGGTTTTTGGTTCACCCCTCCACTTT
CASSLKPTGVFGSPLHF
>TRBJ1-5|NA|TRBV7-9|NA
TGTGCCAGCAGCGCCAATCCGGGTCAGCCCCAGCATTTT
CASSANPGQPQHF
>TRBJ2-5|NA|TRBV24-1|NA
TGTGCCACCAGTGATACGCGGAGCCAAGAGACCCAGTACTTC
CATSDTRSQETQYF
>TRBJ1-2|NA|TRBV7-6|NA
TGTGCCAGCAGCCCACAGTACAACGCGGACAGCTACACCTTC
CASSPQYNADSYTF
>TRBJ2-1|NA|TRBV30|TRBD1
TGTGCCTGGAGTTCTCCACGGGTTCGGGACAGGGTTAGGTATAATGAGCAGTTCTTC
CAWSSPRVRDRVRYNEQFF
>TRBJ2-7|once|TRBV7-9|NA
TGTGCCAGCAGCACGGACAGTTCCTACGAGCAGTACTTC
CASSTDSSYEQYF